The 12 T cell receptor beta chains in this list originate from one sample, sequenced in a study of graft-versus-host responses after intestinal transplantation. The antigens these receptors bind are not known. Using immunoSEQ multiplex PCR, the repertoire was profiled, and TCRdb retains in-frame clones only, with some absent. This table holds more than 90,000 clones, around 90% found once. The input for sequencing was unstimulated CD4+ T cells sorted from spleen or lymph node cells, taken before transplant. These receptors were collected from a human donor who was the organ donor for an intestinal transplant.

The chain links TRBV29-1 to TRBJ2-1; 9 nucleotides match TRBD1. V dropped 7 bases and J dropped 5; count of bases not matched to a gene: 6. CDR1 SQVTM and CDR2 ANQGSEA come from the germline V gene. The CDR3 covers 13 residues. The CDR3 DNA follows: TGCAGCGGGGGACAGGGCCTAAACAATGAGCAGTTCTTC. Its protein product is CSGGQGLNNEQFF.

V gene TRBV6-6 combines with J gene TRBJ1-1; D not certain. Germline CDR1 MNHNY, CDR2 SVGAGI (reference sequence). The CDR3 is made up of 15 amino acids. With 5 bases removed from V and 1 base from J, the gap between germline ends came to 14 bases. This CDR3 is CASSPQDGRNTEAFF. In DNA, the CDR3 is TGTGCCAGCAGTCCTCAGGACGGAAGGAACACTGAAGCTTTCTTT.

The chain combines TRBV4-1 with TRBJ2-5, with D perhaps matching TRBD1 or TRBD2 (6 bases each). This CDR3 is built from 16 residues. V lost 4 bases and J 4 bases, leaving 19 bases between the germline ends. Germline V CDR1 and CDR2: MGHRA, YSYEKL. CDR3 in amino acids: CASSLQRTGGGETQYF. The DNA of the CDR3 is TGCGCCAGCAGCCTCCAGCGGACTGGAGGGGGAGAGACCCAGTACTTC.

The CDR3 reads CATSRLGRDTDTQYF. The CDR3 DNA reads TGTGCCACCAGCAGACTTGGACGGGACACAGATACGCAGTATTTT. The chain recombines TRBV15 with TRBJ2-3; tentatively, D is TRBD2 (5 bases). Germline V gene sequence: CDR1 LNHNV, CDR2 YYDKDF (reference sequence). The CDR3 runs to 15 residues. Trimming cost V 2 bases and J 2 bases, with 11 bases left between them.

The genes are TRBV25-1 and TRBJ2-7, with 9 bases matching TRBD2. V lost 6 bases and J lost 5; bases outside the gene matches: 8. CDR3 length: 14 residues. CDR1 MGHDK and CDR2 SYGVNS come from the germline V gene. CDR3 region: CASRPSGRTDEQYF. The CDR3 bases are TGTGCCAGCAGGCCCAGCGGGAGGACTGACGAGCAGTACTTC.

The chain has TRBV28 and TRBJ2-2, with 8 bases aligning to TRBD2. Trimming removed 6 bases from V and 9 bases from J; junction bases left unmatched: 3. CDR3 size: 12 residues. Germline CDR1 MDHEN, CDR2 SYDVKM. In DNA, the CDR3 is TGTGCCAGCAGCACTAGCGGCCGGGAGCTGTTTTTT. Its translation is CASSTSGRELFF. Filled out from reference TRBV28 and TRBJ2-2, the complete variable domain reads DVKVTQSSRYLVKRTGEKVFLECVQDMDHENMFWYRQDPGLGLRLIYFSYDVKMKEKGDIPEGYSVSREKKERFSLILESASTNQTSMYLCASSTSGRELFFGEGSRLTVL.

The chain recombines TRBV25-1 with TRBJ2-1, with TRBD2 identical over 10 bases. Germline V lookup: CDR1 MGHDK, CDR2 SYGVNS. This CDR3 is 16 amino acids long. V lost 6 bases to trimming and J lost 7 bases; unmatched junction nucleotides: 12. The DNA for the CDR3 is TGTGCCAGCAGGGGCACTAGCGGGGTAGGACGAAATGAGCAGTTCTTC. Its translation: CASRGTSGVGRNEQFF.

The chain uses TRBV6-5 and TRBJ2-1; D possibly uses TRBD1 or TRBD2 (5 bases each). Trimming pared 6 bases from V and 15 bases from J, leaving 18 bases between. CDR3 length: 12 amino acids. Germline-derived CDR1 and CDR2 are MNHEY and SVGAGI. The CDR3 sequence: CASSSRSGPWFF. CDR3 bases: TGTGCCAGCAGCTCCCGATCGGGGCCGTGGTTCTTC.

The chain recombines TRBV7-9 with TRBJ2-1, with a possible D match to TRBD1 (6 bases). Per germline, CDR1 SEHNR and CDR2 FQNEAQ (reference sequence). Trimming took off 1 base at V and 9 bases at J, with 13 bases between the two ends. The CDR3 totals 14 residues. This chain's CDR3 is CASSLGSRDTEQFF. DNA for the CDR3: TGTGCCAGCAGCTTAGGCTCTCGGGACACTGAGCAGTTCTTC.

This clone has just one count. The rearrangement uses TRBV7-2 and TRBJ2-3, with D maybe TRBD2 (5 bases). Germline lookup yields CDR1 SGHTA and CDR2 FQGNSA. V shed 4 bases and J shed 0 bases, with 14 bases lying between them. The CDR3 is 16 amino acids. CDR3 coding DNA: TGTGCCAGCAGCTCTCAGAGGGAATCTAGCACAGATACGCAGTATTTT. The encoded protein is CASSSQRESSTDTQYF.

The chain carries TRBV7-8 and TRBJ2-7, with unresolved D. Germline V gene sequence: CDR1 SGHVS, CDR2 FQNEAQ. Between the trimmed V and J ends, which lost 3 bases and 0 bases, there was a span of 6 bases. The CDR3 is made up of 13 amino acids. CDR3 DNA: TGTGCCAGCAGCTTGAAGACCTCCTACGAGCAGTACTTC. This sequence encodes CASSLKTSYEQYF. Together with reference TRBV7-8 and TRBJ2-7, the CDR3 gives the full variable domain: GAGVSQSPRYKVAKRGQDVALRCDPISGHVSLFWYQQALGQGPEFLTYFQNEAQLDKSGLPSDRFFAERPEGSVSTLKIQRTQQEDSAVYLCASSLKTSYEQYFGPGTRLTVT.

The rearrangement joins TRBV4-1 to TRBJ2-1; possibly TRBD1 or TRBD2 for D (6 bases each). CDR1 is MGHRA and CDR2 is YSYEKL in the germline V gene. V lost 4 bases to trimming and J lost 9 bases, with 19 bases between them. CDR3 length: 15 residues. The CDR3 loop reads CASSRLYGGPGEQFF. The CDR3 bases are TGCGCCAGCAGCCGATTGTATGGGGGGCCAGGTGAGCAGTTCTTC.